This TCR beta chain was sequenced during a study of OX40 agonist ivuxolimab in advanced cancers. Study details: The group had a mean age of around 64 years, ranged from about 23 to 85, and was 80% to 90% male. Earlier treatment with anti-PD-1, anti-PD-L1 or anti-CTLA-4 was permitted, and about 40% had received some. Study-level results: Some of the lowest clonal expansion was seen in partial responders at 0.1-3.0 mg/kg. Antigen specificity was not determined for the expanded peripheral T cells.

V lost 3 bases and J lost 7, with 9 bases in between. The CDR3 extends over 13 amino acids. Germline V gene sequence: CDR1 SEHNR, CDR2 FQNEAQ (reference sequence). Profiling relied on immunoSEQ multiplex PCR, and the TCRdb table lists in-frame clones only, not all of them. The sample shows tens of thousands of clones, more than 70% of them seen only once. As regards this clone: The antigen remains undetermined.

The chain has TRBV7-9 and TRBJ1-4, with D maybe TRBD1 (5 bases). This receptor was taken from an adult with an advanced solid tumor such as melanoma, head and neck, liver or kidney cancer. The specimen comprised CD4+ or CD8+ T cells sorted from blood, sampled in a trial of the OX40 agonist ivuxolimab. DNA of the CDR3: TGTGCCAGCAGCTTGGGGCGGGGTGAAAAACTGTTTTTT. Amino acids: CASSLGRGEKLFF.